This T cell receptor (beta chain) was captured in a study of T-cell memory formation after mild COVID-19. Libraries for TCRalpha and TCRbeta carried sample barcodes and unique molecular identifiers via 5'RACE. TCRdb re-derived calls from the 5' RACE reads in MiXCR, one entry per CDR3 protein. The sample carries hundreds of thousands of distinct CDR3 sequences, less than 25% recorded once. The sample taken for sequencing was PBMCs or a T cell subset sorted from them (not recorded which). The sequence was collected from an adult woman who had mild COVID-19 (a few samples of this study predate the infection). Cell type and time point are not known.

In nucleotides, the CDR3 is TGCGCCAGCAGCGTGGGGACCGTCACAGATACGCAGTATTTT. Translating gives CASSVGTVTDTQYF. J is TRBJ2-3 and V is TRBV5-1, with D tentatively TRBD1 or TRBD2 (5 bases each). There are 14 residues in the CDR3. CDR1 and CDR2 from the germline V gene are SGHRS and YFSETQ. V was trimmed by 4 bases and J by 2 bases, leaving 11 bases between them.